The T cell receptor (beta chain) described here comes from a study of technical replicates of blood from a few donors. The table came from immunoSEQ multiplex PCR; TCRdb's copy has only in-frame clones and leaves some out. This table has roughly 14,000 clones, over 75% appearing once. Trimming left V 1 base short and J 5 bases short, with 8 bases between. CDR3 length: 13 amino acids. Germline V gene lookup returns CDR1 LNHDA and CDR2 SQIVND (reference sequence). This clonotype was obtained from a human donor in good health. What was sequenced was PBMCs. J is TRBJ2-5 and V is TRBV19; no reliable D call. In DNA, the CDR3 is TGTGCCAGTAGTATAGCTGTTCAGGAGACCCAGTACTTC. Amino acids: CASSIAVQETQYF.